Listed below are T cell receptor beta chains from one sample, sequenced in a study of T cell responses to AZD1222 COVID-19 vaccine. Libraries were prepared by immunoSEQ multiplex PCR; TCRdb keeps only in-frame clonotypes and omits some of them. The sample shows about 140,000 clones, 70% to 90% of them seen only once. The starting material was peripheral blood, obtained on day 0 of AZD1222 vaccination. All receptors derive from an adult in good health. Each CDR3 is given without its conserved first and last residue. D genes are given only for firm matches.

J gene: TRBJ2-5
D gene: TRBD1
V gene: TRBV18
CDR3 protein: ASSAGTAETQY

J gene: TRBJ2-7
D gene: .
V gene: TRBV11-2
CDR3 protein: ASTPGTSSYEQY

J gene: TRBJ1-6
D gene: TRBD1
V gene: TRBV28
CDR3 protein: ASSSIPGQGSNSPLH

J gene: TRBJ1-2
D gene: .
V gene: TRBV5-1
CDR3 protein: ASSLLSLQGLNYGYT

J gene: TRBJ2-1
D gene: .
V gene: TRBV19
CDR3 protein: ASSRGFYNEQF

J gene: TRBJ1-4
D gene: TRBD1
V gene: TRBV5-1
CDR3 protein: ASSFISGTGTEKLF

J gene: TRBJ2-1
D gene: TRBD2
V gene: TRBV10-3
CDR3 protein: AISGSGRANNEQF

J gene: TRBJ1-2
D gene: TRBD1
V gene: TRBV6-6
CDR3 protein: ASSWVSTGDYGYT

J gene: TRBJ1-5
D gene: .
V gene: TRBV19
CDR3 protein: ASSMEGVSNQPQH

J gene: TRBJ1-2
D gene: .
V gene: TRBV29-1
CDR3 protein: SVPQGANGYT

J gene: TRBJ2-2
D gene: .
V gene: TRBV9
CDR3 protein: ASSRSGSNTGELF

J gene: TRBJ1-2
D gene: TRBD1
V gene: TRBV6-5
CDR3 protein: ASTIGQGSYGYT

J gene: TRBJ2-4
D gene: TRBD1
V gene: TRBV10-1
CDR3 protein: ASSPGQGQAKNIQY

J gene: TRBJ2-1
D gene: .
V gene: TRBV5-6
CDR3 protein: ASRLSGSYNEQF

J gene: TRBJ1-6
D gene: .
V gene: TRBV7-9
CDR3 protein: ASSLRTASASYNSPLH

J gene: TRBJ2-4
D gene: TRBD2
V gene: TRBV18
CDR3 protein: ASSPLGLAGWGAGNIQY

J gene: TRBJ2-3
D gene: TRBD2
V gene: TRBV2
CDR3 protein: ASSARTSGGTDTQY

J gene: TRBJ2-5
D gene: TRBD2
V gene: TRBV6-5
CDR3 protein: ASRLSGSQETQY

J gene: TRBJ1-1
D gene: .
V gene: TRBV11-1
CDR3 protein: ASSFTGTEAF

J gene: TRBJ1-5
D gene: .
V gene: TRBV28
CDR3 protein: ASTPRDSNQPQH

J gene: TRBJ1-1
D gene: .
V gene: TRBV25-1
CDR3 protein: ASTEGGWGTEAF

J gene: TRBJ1-5
D gene: .
V gene: TRBV6-5
CDR3 protein: ASRKGSGANQPQH

J gene: TRBJ2-2
D gene: .
V gene: TRBV19
CDR3 protein: ASSGGLDNTGELF

J gene: TRBJ1-6
D gene: .
V gene: TRBV4-1
CDR3 protein: ASSQGVSPLH

J gene: TRBJ2-7
D gene: .
V gene: TRBV28
CDR3 protein: ASSLYGGSYEQY

J gene: TRBJ1-1
D gene: .
V gene: TRBV29-1
CDR3 protein: SVLPGNTEAF

J gene: TRBJ1-2
D gene: .
V gene: TRBV5-4
CDR3 protein: ASSLDTDGYT

J gene: TRBJ1-4
D gene: .
V gene: TRBV15
CDR3 protein: ATSVPRVEKLF

J gene: TRBJ1-2
D gene: TRBD1
V gene: TRBV11-3
CDR3 protein: ASSSGTGDGYT

J gene: TRBJ2-7
D gene: .
V gene: TRBV7-9
CDR3 protein: ASSLMGGTGSYEQY

J gene: TRBJ1-2
D gene: .
V gene: TRBV10-3
CDR3 protein: AISEVGGYT

J gene: TRBJ1-2
D gene: .
V gene: TRBV30
CDR3 protein: AWSVPPGANYGYT

J gene: TRBJ2-3
D gene: .
V gene: TRBV4-2
CDR3 protein: ASSQVPVTSTDTQY

J gene: TRBJ1-1
D gene: TRBD1
V gene: TRBV19
CDR3 protein: ASRKDRVLSTEAF

J gene: TRBJ1-1
D gene: .
V gene: TRBV27
CDR3 protein: ASSLVRDTEAF

J gene: TRBJ1-1
D gene: TRBD1
V gene: TRBV18
CDR3 protein: ASSPPKGTGVNVTEAF

J gene: TRBJ2-5
D gene: .
V gene: TRBV27
CDR3 protein: AGGRERAPRGETQY

J gene: TRBJ1-1
D gene: TRBD1
V gene: TRBV30
CDR3 protein: AWRGDRGSAF

J gene: TRBJ1-5
D gene: .
V gene: TRBV5-4
CDR3 protein: ASSLDSQPQH

J gene: TRBJ1-4
D gene: .
V gene: TRBV21-1
CDR3 protein: ASSKMGQGEANEKLF

J gene: TRBJ2-1
D gene: .
V gene: TRBV11-3
CDR3 protein: ASSLGNEQF

J gene: TRBJ1-5
D gene: .
V gene: TRBV6-6
CDR3 protein: ASSLMVEYNQPQH

J gene: TRBJ2-3
D gene: TRBD1
V gene: TRBV5-1
CDR3 protein: ASSAGTGPDTQY

J gene: TRBJ1-6
D gene: .
V gene: TRBV5-4
CDR3 protein: ASSPPFPRVGDNSPLH

J gene: TRBJ1-2
D gene: TRBD1
V gene: TRBV27
CDR3 protein: ASTLSGGTGGRPT